The rows below give T cell receptor beta chains drawn from one sample of a study of technical replicates of blood from a few donors. Profiling relied on immunoSEQ multiplex PCR, and the TCRdb table lists in-frame clones only, not all of them. The top ten hold approximately 0.21% of the sample, which has 95,000 to 100,000 clones, roughly 95% seen once. Material for sequencing was T cells isolated from PBMCs. These receptors all stem from a human donor in good health. CDR3s include the opening cysteine and the closing phenylalanine or tryptophan. The D gene is left open where the match is weak. Clone size is stated in some rows and not others, as once, few, many or a class when expanded.

clone size,J gene,V gene,D gene,CDR3 protein,CDR3 DNA
.,TRBJ2-7,TRBV7-6,TRBD2,CASSLDPVSGRPRVEQYF,TGTGCCAGCAGCTTAGACCCCGTTAGCGGGAGGCCTCGGGTCGAGCAGTACTTC
.,TRBJ1-1,TRBV14,.,CASSQDLGGALNTEAFF,TGTGCCAGCAGCCAAGATCTGGGTGGAGCTCTGAACACTGAAGCTTTCTTT
.,TRBJ2-7,TRBV9,TRBD2,CASSVAGGSSYEQYF,TGTGCCAGCAGCGTAGCGGGGGGAAGCTCCTACGAGCAGTACTTC
.,TRBJ2-3,TRBV11-3,TRBD2,CASSPRVSGGSTDTQYF,TGTGCCAGCAGCCCACGCGTCTCGGGGGGAAGCACAGATACGCAGTATTTT
.,TRBJ2-7,TRBV19,.,CASSAGHYEQYF,TGTGCCAGTAGTGCAGGGCACTACGAGCAGTACTTC
.,TRBJ2-1,TRBV6-5,.,CASVAAGEQFF,TGTGCCAGCGTGGCGGCGGGTGAGCAGTTCTTC
.,TRBJ2-7,TRBV25-1,.,CASRDRAYEQYF,TGTGCCAGCAGGGACAGAGCCTACGAGCAGTACTTC
once,TRBJ2-7,TRBV25-1,TRBD2,CASRTSGVSYEQYF,TGTGCCAGCAGAACTAGCGGGGTCTCCTACGAGCAGTACTTC
once,TRBJ1-2,TRBV2,.,CASRKDTPLSGYTF,TGTGCCAGCAGGAAGGACACTCCCTTGTCGGGCTACACCTTC
.,TRBJ2-2,TRBV2,.,CASSRDKLTGELFF,TGTGCCAGCAGCCGGGATAAACTCACCGGGGAGCTGTTTTTT
.,TRBJ2-3,TRBV19,TRBD1,CASSIQGTGSTDTQYF,TGTGCCAGTAGTATACAAGGGACAGGTAGCACAGATACGCAGTATTTT
.,TRBJ1-1,TRBV7-9,.,CASSVTGTRAFF,TGTGCCAGCAGCGTAACCGGGACACGAGCTTTCTTT
once,TRBJ1-2,TRBV4-1,TRBD1,CASSQKDRDYGYTF,TGCGCCAGCAGCCAGAAAGACAGGGACTATGGCTACACCTTC
.,TRBJ2-1,TRBV27,TRBD1,CASSLYSGQGTGLSSYNEQFF,TGTGCCAGCAGTTTATACTCGGGACAGGGGACCGGACTGAGCTCCTACAATGAGCAGTTCTTC
.,TRBJ1-1,TRBV10-1,TRBD1,CASSDHRGVTEAFF,TGCGCCAGCAGTGATCACAGGGGGGTTACTGAAGCTTTCTTT
.,TRBJ1-1,TRBV7-6,.,CASSSAPTVRTEAFF,TGTGCCAGCAGCAGCGCCCCGACAGTCCGCACTGAAGCTTTCTTT
once,TRBJ1-2,TRBV5-1,TRBD1,CASSLAQGAGYGYTF,TGCGCCAGCAGCTTGGCGCAGGGGGCCGGCTATGGCTACACCTTC
.,TRBJ1-5,TRBV7-9,TRBD1,CASQGEISNQPQHF,TGTGCCAGCCAGGGGGAGATCAGCAATCAGCCCCAGCATTTT
.,TRBJ2-1,TRBV27,TRBD1,CASSFYRDRGEQFF,TGTGCCAGCAGTTTTTACCGGGACAGGGGTGAGCAGTTCTTC
.,TRBJ1-1,TRBV28,TRBD1,CASSETGVDTEAFF,TGTGCCAGCAGCGAGACAGGGGTGGACACTGAAGCTTTCTTT
.,TRBJ1-1,TRBV28,.,CASSLAAEGTNTEAFF,TGTGCCAGCAGTTTGGCGGCAGAGGGTACGAACACTGAAGCTTTCTTT
.,TRBJ1-6,TRBV2,.,CASSETDNSPLHF,TGTGCCAGCAGTGAGACAGATAATTCACCCCTCCACTTT
.,TRBJ2-7,TRBV5-8,TRBD2,CASSLLVAGAYEQYF,TGTGCCAGCAGCTTGTTGGTAGCGGGAGCCTACGAGCAGTACTTC
.,TRBJ1-4,TRBV10-3,.,CASALGGRSNEKLFF,TGTGCCAGTGCCCTGGGGGGACGATCTAATGAAAAACTGTTTTTT
.,TRBJ2-5,TRBV9,.,CASSPTELQETQYF,TGTGCCAGCAGCCCGACAGAGCTTCAAGAGACCCAGTACTTC
.,TRBJ2-7,TRBV27,.,CASSLVDILRDYEQYF,TGTGCCAGCAGTTTAGTGGACATCCTCAGAGACTACGAGCAGTACTTC
.,TRBJ2-1,TRBV9,TRBD2,CASSVGLAGEQFF,TGTGCCAGCAGCGTTGGACTAGCGGGGGAGCAGTTCTTC
once,TRBJ1-3,TRBV5-5,TRBD1,CASSLGRGGAGNTIYF,TGTGCCAGCAGCTTGGGGAGAGGGGGCGCCGGAAACACCATATATTTT
.,TRBJ1-2,TRBV16,TRBD1,CASSHSGGEYNGYTF,TGTGCCAGCAGCCATTCAGGGGGAGAGTATAATGGCTACACCTTC
.,TRBJ2-7,TRBV29-1,TRBD1,CSVNRDRGHEQYF,TGCAGCGTAAACCGGGACAGGGGGCACGAGCAGTACTTC
once,TRBJ2-1,TRBV11-3,.,CASSASSYNEQFF,TGTGCCAGCAGCGCGAGCTCCTACAATGAGCAGTTCTTC
.,TRBJ1-5,TRBV19,TRBD1,CASSMRSLAQGASNQPQHF,TGTGCCAGTAGTATGCGGTCCTTAGCTCAGGGGGCGTCCAATCAGCCCCAGCATTTT
once,TRBJ1-5,TRBV30,.,CAWRFSYSNQPQHF,TGTGCCTGGAGGTTCTCTTATAGCAATCAGCCCCAGCATTTT
.,TRBJ2-7,TRBV15,TRBD1,CATSGLMTGSDLDEQYF,TGTGCCACCAGCGGACTTATGACAGGGTCAGATCTAGACGAGCAGTACTTC
.,TRBJ2-5,TRBV9,TRBD2,CASSVGTSGDQETQYF,TGTGCCAGCAGCGTCGGGACTAGCGGGGACCAAGAGACCCAGTACTTC
.,TRBJ1-2,TRBV4-2,TRBD1,CASSQDLSATGPYTF,TGTGCCAGCAGCCAAGATCTAAGTGCGACAGGGCCTTACACCTTC